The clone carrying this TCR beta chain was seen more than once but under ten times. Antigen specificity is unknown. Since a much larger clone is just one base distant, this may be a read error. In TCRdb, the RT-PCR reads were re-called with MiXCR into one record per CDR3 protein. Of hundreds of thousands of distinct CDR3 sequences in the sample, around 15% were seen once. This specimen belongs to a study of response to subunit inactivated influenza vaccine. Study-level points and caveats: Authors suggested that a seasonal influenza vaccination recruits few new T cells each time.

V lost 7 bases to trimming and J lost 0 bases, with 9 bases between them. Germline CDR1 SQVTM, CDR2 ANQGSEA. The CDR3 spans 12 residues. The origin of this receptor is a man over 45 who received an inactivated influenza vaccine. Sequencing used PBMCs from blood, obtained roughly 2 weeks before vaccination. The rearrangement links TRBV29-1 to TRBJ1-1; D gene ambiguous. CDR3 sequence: CSAMAVNTEAFF. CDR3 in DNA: TGCAGCGCAATGGCAGTGAACACTGAAGCTTTCTTT.